This T cell receptor (beta chain) comes out of a study of T-cell memory formation after mild COVID-19. TCRdb re-called the 5' RACE reads with MiXCR, one entry per CDR3 protein. The sample has around 200,000 distinct CDR3 sequences, about a fifth seen once. The CDR3 totals 14 residues. Germline V gives CDR1 DFQATT, CDR2 SNEGSKA (reference sequence). V lost 0 bases and J lost 6, with 12 bases in between. Input material: PBMCs or a T cell subset sorted from them (not recorded which). The receptor was isolated from an adult woman who had mild COVID-19 (a few samples of this study predate the infection). Cell type and time point are not known. The chain uses TRBV20-1 and TRBJ2-1; D gene uncertain. Here the CDR3 reads CSARDLDVANEQFF. For the CDR3, the DNA is TGCAGTGCTAGAGATTTAGACGTAGCCAATGAGCAGTTCTTC.